One and the same sample provided the 22 T cell receptor beta chains below, sequenced in a study of T cell changes during pregnancy in multiple sclerosis. Data came from immunoSEQ multiplex PCR; TCRdb stores just in-frame clones and leaves some out. The data contain roughly 60,000 clones, about 90% of them singletons. Sequenced here: CD4+ T cells from peripheral blood mononuclear cells, sampled in the first trimester of pregnancy. These receptors came from a female donor with multiple sclerosis, enrolled in a pregnancy study.

V and J are TRBV7-6 and TRBJ1-1; D is possibly TRBD1 (6 bases). CDR1 is SGHVS, CDR2 FNYEAQ, per germline. This CDR3 comprises 15 residues. Trimming stripped 5 bases from V and 3 bases from J, with 16 bases between. CDR3 bases: TGTGCCAGCAGCCCTTGGGGAGGGGGGGACACTGAAGCTTTCTTT. Encoded protein: CASSPWGGGDTEAFF.

The V call is TRBV7-2, the J call TRBJ2-7; 10 nucleotides line up with TRBD1. Germline V CDR1 and CDR2: SGHTA, FQGNSA. CDR3 length equals 16 residues. V was clipped by 1 base and J by 3 bases; unmatched bases: 6. CDR3 in amino acids: CASSLGRQGAGYEQYF. The DNA for the CDR3 is TGTGCCAGCAGCTTAGGGCGACAGGGGGCCGGCTACGAGCAGTACTTC.

The chain combines TRBV6-5 with TRBJ2-2, with D possibly matching TRBD2 (7 bases). The length of the CDR3 is 16 residues. Trimming removed 2 bases at V and 6 bases at J, with 16 bases between. Germline V lookup: CDR1 MNHEY, CDR2 SVGAGI. CDR3 in amino acids: CASSYRAGAPPGELFF. In nucleotides, the CDR3 is TGTGCCAGCAGTTACAGGGCGGGGGCCCCTCCCGGGGAGCTGTTTTTT.

This clone occurred once. This chain uses TRBV5-1 with TRBJ2-1; tentative D call: TRBD2 (7 bases). The CDR3 spans 13 residues. V shed 2 bases and J shed 7 bases, with 10 bases lying between them. From germline, CDR1 is SGHRS and CDR2 YFSETQ. The CDR3 DNA sequence: TGCGCCAGCAGCTTAGGGGGGGCGAATGAGCAGTTCTTC. It specifies CASSLGGANEQFF.

The V call is TRBV7-2, the J call TRBJ2-3, with 10 positions matching TRBD2. V lost 5 bases, J lost 6 bases, and 5 bases stayed unmatched. Germline loops: CDR1 SGHTA, CDR2 FQGNSA. This CDR3 is 14 amino acids long. This CDR3 is CASSLASGGDTQYF. The CDR3 DNA reads TGTGCCAGCAGCCTGGCTAGCGGGGGTGATACGCAGTATTTT.

Only one count was recorded for this clone. The V gene is TRBV19, the J gene TRBJ2-6; 11 positions match TRBD1. CDR3 length: 17 amino acids. Trimming cost V 5 bases and J 0 bases; bases outside gene matches: 3. Per the germline V gene, CDR1 is LNHDA and CDR2 is SQIVND (reference sequence). This CDR3 reads CASSWGTGGSGANVLTF. The DNA for the CDR3 is TGTGCCAGTAGTTGGGGGACAGGGGGCTCTGGGGCCAACGTCCTGACTTTC.

The chain joins TRBV6-5 to TRBJ2-1; D uncertain. This CDR3 spans 11 amino acids. Looked up from germline, CDR1 is MNHEY and CDR2 is SVGAGI. The V and J ends lost 6 bases and 4 bases respectively, with 4 bases between them. The CDR3 protein is CASSLYNEQFF. CDR3 nucleotides: TGTGCCAGCAGCCTTTACAATGAGCAGTTCTTC.

The gene calls are TRBV6-5 and TRBJ2-1, with 10 bases that match TRBD1. The CDR3 has 16 residues. J lost 5 bases, V lost 0 bases, and 4 bases had no gene match. Germline CDR1 reads MNHEY; CDR2 reads SVGAGI. In DNA form, the CDR3 reads TGTGCCAGCAGTTACTCCTCGGGACAGGGGAACAATGAGCAGTTCTTC. The encoded protein is CASSYSSGQGNNEQFF.

The rearrangement links TRBV7-8 to TRBJ2-3; D might be TRBD2 (6 bases). V was shortened by 5 bases and J by 4 bases, with 22 bases between the two germline ends. Germline assignment: CDR1 SGHVS and CDR2 FQNEAQ. The CDR3 sequence is 17 residues long. The CDR3 bases are TGTGCCAGCAGCCTACACCTGCCGGGGGTCCGCCCAGATACGCAGTATTTT. This sequence encodes CASSLHLPGVRPDTQYF.

V is TRBV7-6 and J is TRBJ2-5; TRBD1 is a possible D gene (7 bases). V was shortened by 3 bases and J by 5 bases, with 19 bases between the two germline ends. Germline V gives CDR1 SGHVS, CDR2 FNYEAQ. The CDR3 spans 16 residues. As DNA, the CDR3 is TGTGCCAGCAGCTTTGATGCTATAGCAGGGGGGGAGACCCAGTACTTC. Its protein is CASSFDAIAGGETQYF.

The rearrangement links TRBV6-1 to TRBJ1-2, with 8 bases matching TRBD1. Germline loops: CDR1 MNHNS, CDR2 SASEGT. This CDR3 has 13 amino acids. Trimming at V came to 7 bases and at J to 4 bases, leaving 5 bases not matched to a gene. The CDR3 protein is CASTATGVYGYTF. In DNA form, the CDR3 reads TGTGCCAGCACCGCGACAGGGGTCTATGGCTACACCTTC.

The chain recombines TRBV29-1 with TRBJ2-1; TRBD1 is a possible D gene (5 bases). The CDR3 is 13 residues long. Germline V gene lookup returns CDR1 SQVTM and CDR2 ANQGSEA. The V end was cut by 3 bases, the J end by 8 bases, with 14 bases between. This CDR3 is CSVDWQGIDEQFF. The CDR3 region has the DNA TGCAGCGTTGATTGGCAGGGTATTGATGAGCAGTTCTTC.

V and J are TRBV7-9 and TRBJ1-2; D is possibly TRBD1 (5 bases). V was pared by 3 bases and J by 3 bases, with 8 bases between. Germline CDR1 SEHNR, CDR2 FQNEAQ (reference sequence). The CDR3 totals 13 residues. In DNA form, the CDR3 reads TGTGCCAGCAGCTTTGACAGCCACTATGGCTACACCTTC. This gives the protein CASSFDSHYGYTF.

This chain connects TRBV7-2 to TRBJ2-7; 8 nucleotides line up with TRBD1. Germline CDR1 SGHTA, CDR2 FQGNSA. The ends lost 4 bases at V and 3 bases at J; junction bases unmatched: 5. This CDR3 has 14 residues. CDR3 sequence reads: CASSSRTGNYEQYF. The CDR3 DNA reads TGTGCCAGCAGCTCCAGGACAGGGAACTACGAGCAGTACTTC.

This clone has a handful of counts. The CDR3 nucleotides read TGTGCCAGCAGCCACGGCGGGGGGCTACAGTACGAGCAGTACTTC. It is translated as CASSHGGGLQYEQYF. The rearrangement links TRBV14 to TRBJ2-7; 8 nucleotides match TRBD2. Looked up from germline, CDR1 is SGHDN and CDR2 is FVKESK. There are 15 residues in the CDR3. V was pared by 3 bases and J by 4 bases, with 8 bases of the junction left unmatched.

This clone was seen only once. For the CDR3, the DNA is TGCGCCAGCAGCCAAGGAGATTCAGGGTACTATGGCTACACCTTC. Translation: CASSQGDSGYYGYTF. The chain uses TRBV4-3 and TRBJ1-2, with D tentatively TRBD1 (5 bases). V gave up 1 base and J gave up 3 bases, with 12 bases separating them. The CDR3 sequence is 15 residues long. Germline V gene data show CDR1 as LGHNA and CDR2 as YSLEER.

This rearrangement joins TRBV6-1 to TRBJ2-5; TRBD1 might be the D (5 bases). Per the germline V gene, CDR1 is MNHNS and CDR2 is SASEGT. The CDR3 contains 14 residues. V dropped 6 bases and J dropped 4 bases, with 15 bases sitting between them. Here the CDR3 DNA reads TGTGCCAGCAGAGCCAGGGTTATGGGAGAGACCCAGTACTTC. This gives the protein CASRARVMGETQYF.

The chain combines TRBV7-2 with TRBJ2-1, with a weak D call TRBD2 (6 bases). Germline lookup yields CDR1 SGHTA and CDR2 FQGNSA. V was pared by 1 base and J by 7 bases, with 11 bases between. The CDR3 sequence is 14 residues long. Here the CDR3 DNA reads TGTGCCAGCAGCTTAGTGTCGGGGGTGAATGAGCAGTTCTTC. Amino acids: CASSLVSGVNEQFF.

This chain links TRBV4-1 with TRBJ1-2; possible D gene TRBD1, 5 bases. Trimming pared 0 bases from V and 11 bases from J, leaving 13 bases between. There are 13 residues in the CDR3. The germline V gene has CDR1 MGHRA and CDR2 YSYEKL. CDR3 in amino acids: CASSQDGGDRYTF. The CDR3 DNA reads TGCGCCAGCAGCCAAGATGGGGGGGATAGGTACACCTTC.

This chain links TRBV5-6 with TRBJ1-4; TRBD1 agrees at 8 bases. V lost 3 bases and J lost 10; bases outside the gene matches: 17. The CDR3 length is 17 residues. Germline CDR1 is SGHDT and CDR2 is YYEEEE. The CDR3 coding sequence is TGTGCCAGCAGCTCCTGGACAGGGACAAAGGGTGAGGGAAAACTGTTTTTT. As protein: CASSSWTGTKGEGKLFF.

The chain joins TRBV6-5 to TRBJ1-2, with 9 bases aligning to TRBD1. Germline-derived CDR1 and CDR2 are MNHEY and SVGAGI. Germline trimming cut 4 bases from V and 7 bases from J; bases unmatched to any gene: 10. CDR3 size: 15 residues. CDR3 amino acids: CASSSPRTGDVGYTF. CDR3 DNA sequence: TGTGCCAGCAGTTCCCCCCGGACAGGGGACGTTGGCTACACCTTC.

The table lists this clone with a count of one. The CDR3 spells CASSLGTVRSTEAFF. DNA of the CDR3: TGCGCCAGCAGCCTCGGGACAGTTCGTAGCACTGAAGCTTTCTTT. This chain joins TRBV4-3 and TRBJ1-1, with 7 positions matching TRBD1. Per the germline V gene, CDR1 is LGHNA and CDR2 is YSLEER. V shed 4 bases, J shed 4 bases, and the junction held 9 bases outside the gene matches. This CDR3 is built from 15 residues.